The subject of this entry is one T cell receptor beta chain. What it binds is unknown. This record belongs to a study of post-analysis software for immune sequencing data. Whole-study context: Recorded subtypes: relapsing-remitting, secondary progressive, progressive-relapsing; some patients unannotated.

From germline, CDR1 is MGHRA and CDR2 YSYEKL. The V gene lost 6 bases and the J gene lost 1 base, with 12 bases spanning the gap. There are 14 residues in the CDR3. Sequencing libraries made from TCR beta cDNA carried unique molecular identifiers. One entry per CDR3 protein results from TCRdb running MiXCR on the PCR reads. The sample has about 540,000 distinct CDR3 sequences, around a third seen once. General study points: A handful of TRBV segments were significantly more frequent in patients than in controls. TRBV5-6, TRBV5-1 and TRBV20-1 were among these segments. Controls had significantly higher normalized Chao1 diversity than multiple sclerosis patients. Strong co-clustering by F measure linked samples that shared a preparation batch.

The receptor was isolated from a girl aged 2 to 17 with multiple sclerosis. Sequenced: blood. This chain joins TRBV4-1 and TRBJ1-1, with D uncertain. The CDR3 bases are TGCGCCAGCAGAGTTCAAGGGCGGAACACTGAAGCTTTCTTT. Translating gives CASRVQGRNTEAFF.